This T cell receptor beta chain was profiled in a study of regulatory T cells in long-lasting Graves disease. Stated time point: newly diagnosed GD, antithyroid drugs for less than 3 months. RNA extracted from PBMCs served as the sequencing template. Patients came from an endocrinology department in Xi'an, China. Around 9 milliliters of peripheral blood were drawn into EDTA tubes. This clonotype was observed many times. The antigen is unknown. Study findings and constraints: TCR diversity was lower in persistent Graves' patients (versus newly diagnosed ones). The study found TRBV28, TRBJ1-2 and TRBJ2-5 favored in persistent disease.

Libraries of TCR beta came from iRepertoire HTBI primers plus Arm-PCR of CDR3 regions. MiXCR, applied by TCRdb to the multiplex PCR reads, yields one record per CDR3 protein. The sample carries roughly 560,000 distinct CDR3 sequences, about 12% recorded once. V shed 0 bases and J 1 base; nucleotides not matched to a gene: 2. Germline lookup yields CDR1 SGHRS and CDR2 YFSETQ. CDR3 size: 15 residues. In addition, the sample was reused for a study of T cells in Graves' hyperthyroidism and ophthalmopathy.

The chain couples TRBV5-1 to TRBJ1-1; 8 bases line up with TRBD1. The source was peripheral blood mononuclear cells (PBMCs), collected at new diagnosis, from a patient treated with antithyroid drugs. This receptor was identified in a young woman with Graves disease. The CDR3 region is CASSLDGQGNTEAFF. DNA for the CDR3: TGCGCCAGCAGCTTGGATGGACAGGGGAACACTGAAGCTTTCTTT.